This T cell receptor beta chain was recorded in a study of cytomegalovirus exposure and HLA in healthy donors. Study-level findings and limits: In an earlier analysis, in 540 or so donors, most V segments appeared productive either ~90% or ~30% of the time. As a later analysis showed, several of the most significant clusters appeared to be linked to common viral pathogens. The investigators catalogued 160 or so TCR beta chains as cytomegalovirus-associated.

Note on this clone: The antigen is not known.

The germline CDR1 and CDR2 sequences are MNHEY and SMNVEV (reference sequence). The V end lost 2 bases, the J end lost 3 bases, and 11 bases lay between the germline ends. The CDR3 covers 14 residues. 13 Jbeta primers and 60 Vbeta primers were used for the PCR. Using immunoSEQ multiplex PCR, the repertoire was profiled, and TCRdb retains in-frame clones only, with some absent. Of about 120,000 clones listed, 75% to 90% were seen once; the top ten hold around 2%. The rearrangement joins TRBV27 to TRBJ2-7; TRBD2 is a possible D gene (6 bases). This receptor was obtained from a man between 25 and 39 years old in good health and CMV-seronegative. The specimen sequenced was PBMCs. The CDR3 is CASSLGGSLYEQYF. CDR3 in DNA: TGTGCCAGCAGTTTAGGGGGGTCCCTCTACGAGCAGTACTTC.